Sequencing of this T cell receptor beta chain was carried out in a study of cytomegalovirus exposure and HLA in healthy donors. This clone has just a few counts. Its matching antigen is unknown. This CDR3 spans 14 amino acids. The germline CDR1 and CDR2 sequences are MNHEY and SMNVEV (reference sequence). Trimming pared 8 bases from V and 13 bases from J, leaving 21 bases between. PCR primers comprised 60 Vbeta and 13 Jbeta primers. This table comes from immunoSEQ multiplex PCR, and its TCRdb copy is limited to in-frame clones, with some not included. This sample has about 200,000 clones, with about 79% found just once. Study results and limitations: The majority of TCR sequences were rare, yet some public TCRs appeared in many donors. After further analysis at a later stage, 17,000 or so TCR beta sequences were associated with HLA alleles at 0.05 false discovery rate. Accurate predictions that matched the HLA-A and HLA-B alleles of most subjects were reportedly made from TCR beta sequences. Only CMV serostatus was available as immune exposure information.

The sequence was obtained from a boy aged 2-9 years in good health and CMV-seronegative. The sample consisted of PBMCs. This chain uses TRBV27 with TRBJ1-6, with a weak D call TRBD1 (5 bases). The CDR3 sequence is CASGPGLSEGPLHF. The CDR3 DNA sequence: TGTGCCAGCGGACCCGGACTGTCGGAGGGGCCCCTCCACTTT.